The T cell receptor (beta chain) described here comes from a study of CD8+CD57+ T cells in acquired aplastic anemia. Study information: Sorted CD4+ and CD8+ cells yielded around 3 ug of DNA on average. Healthy donors yielded about 10.8 million CD4+ cell reads on average. Broader study findings: Patients and controls had CD8+ Simpson's diversity values that were not significantly distinct. Approximately 27 CD8+ CDR3 sequences occurred in both the patients and the controls.

The V and J ends lost 0 bases and 1 base, in that order; junction bases with no gene match: 4. The germline V gene has CDR1 SEHNR and CDR2 FQNEAQ (reference sequence). The CDR3 contains 17 residues. Note on this clonotype: What it recognizes is unknown.

Profiling that covered TCR beta VDJ and CDR3 relied on genomic DNA as its template. TCRdb used MiXCR to reprocess the reads, holding one entry per CDR3 protein. Of around 190,000 distinct CDR3 sequences in the sample, over 60% were seen once. The rearrangement uses TRBV7-9 and TRBJ2-2, with 8 bases fitting TRBD1. The TCR comes from a human donor in good health. Sequenced: sorted CD4+, CD8+, or CD8+CD57+ T cells (not recorded which) from PBMCs. CDR3: CASSLAFDRGNTGELFF. In nucleotides, the CDR3 is TGTGCCAGCAGCTTAGCTTTCGACAGGGGGAACACCGGGGAGCTGTTTTTT.